This TCR beta chain came from a study of human T cells and chemical hapten exposure. The CDR3 has 11 residues. Germline CDR1 DFQATT, CDR2 SNEGSKA (reference sequence). V dropped 3 bases and J dropped 4 bases, with 7 bases sitting between them. Indicated time point: patch test 1, 2 weeks after DPC sensitization. Treatment indicated: therapeutic diphenylcyclopropenone sensitization with weekly scalp DPC. Notes on the study in general: Following DPC sensitization, TCRs present above 1 in 1000 frequency showed no change. Each of the donors had alopecia, so their immune responses may not resemble those of healthy people. There was a positive correlation between PT1 expanded TCR counts and patch test score.

The library tagged individual cDNA molecules with unique molecular identifiers. TCRdb re-called the RACE reads with MiXCR, one entry per CDR3 protein. Among around 74,000 distinct CDR3 sequences listed, approximately 35% were seen once. This clonotype was recorded a few times. Its antigen is unidentified. The genes are TRBV20-1 and TRBJ2-7; D is perhaps TRBD1 (6 bases). The sequence was collected from a man in his forties or fifties with alopecia areata. Some clones in this sample may be carry-over from other donors' samples. The sample was whole blood, taken in connection with sensitization to the hapten diphenylcyclopropenone (DPC). The DNA of the CDR3 is TGCAGTGCTAGTCAGGGGTACGAGCAGTACTTC. Its protein is CSASQGYEQYF.